This T cell receptor beta chain was retrieved from a study of blood T cell repertoires in COVID-19. Study details: Sites across the United States, Italy and Spain contributed samples from acute and convalescent COVID-19.

From germline, CDR1 is MNHNS and CDR2 SASEGT. The CDR3 loop spans 16 amino acids. V gave up 2 bases and J gave up 2 bases; unmatched junction bases: 7. How the authors handled the data: Nucleated cell number was recorded as an estimate derived from reference gene primer amplification. Generated by immunoSEQ multiplex PCR, the TCRdb table keeps only in-frame clones and is missing some. The V and J calls and clone size come from that table; D and trimming were worked out from the DNA. The data hold fewer than 200,000 clones, with roughly 85% observed a single time. This clone was seen only a few times. The TCR sequence derives from a man in his fifties or sixties with active or convalescent COVID-19. The sequenced sample consisted of peripheral blood. This chain links TRBV6-1 with TRBJ2-7, with TRBD1 identical over 9 bases. CDR3 in amino acids: CASSERGGQGPYEQYF. In DNA form, the CDR3 reads TGTGCCAGCAGTGAACGCGGGGGACAGGGTCCCTACGAGCAGTACTTC.